These 21 T cell receptor beta chains were all obtained from the same sample, sequenced in a study of T-cell memory formation after mild COVID-19. TCRdb fed the 5' RACE reads into MiXCR, producing one record per CDR3 protein. The sample has 150,000 to 200,000 distinct CDR3 sequences; roughly 14% are singletons. What was sequenced was PBMCs or a T cell subset sorted from them (not recorded which). The receptor set was obtained from an adult woman who had mild COVID-19 (a few samples of this study predate the infection). Cell type and time point are not known.

This clonotype was seen a handful of times. This sequence joins TRBV12-3 or TRBV12-4 and TRBJ2-1, with 13 bases lining up with TRBD2. The CDR3 contains 16 residues. Trimming removed 6 bases from V and 9 bases from J; junction bases left unmatched: 11. CDR3 protein: CASSPNSGLAGSEQFF. CDR3 DNA: TGTGCCAGCAGCCCCAACTCGGGACTAGCGGGAAGTGAGCAGTTCTTC.

This clonotype has a handful of counts. The chain employs TRBV6-1 and TRBJ2-1; D may correspond to TRBD1 or TRBD2 (5 bases each). Germline CDR1 MNHNS, CDR2 SASEGT. Deletions cut 3 bases from V and 8 bases from J, with 14 bases between. The length of the CDR3 is 14 residues. The CDR3 DNA follows: TGTGCCAGCAGTGACAAGAGCCGAGGGGATGAGCAGTTCTTC. Translation gives CASSDKSRGDEQFF.

The sample holds a few counts of this clonotype. The chain is built from TRBV24-1 and TRBJ2-7; perhaps TRBD2 as D (6 bases). The CDR3 spans 15 residues. Germline assignment: CDR1 KGHDR and CDR2 SFDVKD. Between the trimmed V and J ends, which lost 0 bases and 6 bases, there was a span of 14 bases. The CDR3 loop is CATSDLRAAGLEQYF. CDR3 bases: TGTGCCACCAGTGATTTGAGGGCGGCGGGGCTCGAGCAGTACTTC.

This clonotype was found a few times. The CDR3 reads CASRGTGAGDSYEQYF. CDR3 sequence (DNA): TGTGCCAGCAGGGGAACAGGGGCCGGGGACTCCTACGAGCAGTACTTC. This chain links TRBV6-6 with TRBJ2-7; 7 bases align to TRBD1. The CDR3 covers 16 residues. Trimming removed 6 bases from V and 0 bases from J; junction bases left unmatched: 11. Germline V gene lookup returns CDR1 MNHNY and CDR2 SVGAGI (reference sequence).

This clonotype was observed a few times. This chain links TRBV7-9 with TRBJ2-2; D tentatively reads TRBD1 or TRBD2 (5 bases each). Germline CDR1 SEHNR, CDR2 FQNEAQ (reference sequence). The V gene lost 6 bases and the J gene lost 1 base, with 12 bases spanning the gap. The CDR3 is 15 residues long. The CDR3 nucleotides read TGTGCCAGCAGGCCCGGGACCGTGAACACCGGGGAGCTGTTTTTT. This codes for CASRPGTVNTGELFF.

This clonotype showed up just a few times. The chain joins TRBV4-2 to TRBJ2-2, with 7 bases aligning to TRBD2. The CDR3 extends over 14 amino acids. V lost 9 bases to trimming and J lost 1 base; unmatched junction nucleotides: 5. Germline values: CDR1 LGHNA, CDR2 YNFKEQ. CDR3 sequence (DNA): TGTGCCAGTAAACTAGCGAAGAACACCGGGGAGCTGTTTTTT. Its translation is CASKLAKNTGELFF.

V and J are TRBV5-6 and TRBJ1-2; 7 nucleotides line up with TRBD1. CDR1 is SGHDT, CDR2 YYEEEE, per germline. The CDR3 extends over 14 amino acids. Losses at the gene ends were 1 base for V and 4 bases for J; bases not matched to a gene: 4. The CDR3 here is CASSLRTGLYGYTF. In DNA form, the CDR3 reads TGTGCCAGCAGCTTGCGGACAGGACTCTATGGCTACACCTTC.

This clonotype was seen a handful of times. The chain joins TRBV2 to TRBJ2-1; tentative D call: TRBD2 (7 bases). Trimming left V 6 bases short and J 3 bases short, with 9 bases between. The CDR3 has 13 amino acids. Germline assignment: CDR1 SNHLY and CDR2 FYNNEI. The CDR3 DNA is TGTGCCAGCAGAGGGGGGGGCTACAATGAGCAGTTCTTC. This gives the protein CASRGGGYNEQFF.

The chain uses TRBV18 and TRBJ2-2; weak D call: TRBD2 (6 bases). This CDR3 has 16 amino acids. Germline V gives CDR1 KGHSH, CDR2 LQKENI. V was cut by 3 bases and J by 3 bases, with 14 bases left in between. CDR3 in amino acids: CASSPGGVRDTGELFF. The CDR3 bases are TGTGCCAGCTCACCCGGAGGGGTCCGGGACACCGGGGAGCTGTTTTTT. The full variable domain, with the rest looked up from reference TRBV18 and TRBJ2-2, is NAGVMQNPRHLVRRRGQEARLRCSPMKGHSHVYWYRQLPEEGLKFMVYLQKENIIDESGMPKERFSAEFPKEGPSILRIQQVVRGDSAAYFCASSPGGVRDTGELFFGEGSRLTVL.

The V and J genes are TRBV2 and TRBJ2-5; 10 nucleotides agree with TRBD1. After removal of 6 bases from V and 9 bases from J, the junction contained 13 bases not matched to a gene. Germline-derived CDR1 and CDR2 are SNHLY and FYNNEI. This CDR3 spans 15 amino acids. The CDR3 here is CASRIGTGAKTAQYF. The CDR3 DNA is TGTGCCAGCAGAATAGGGACAGGGGCCAAAACGGCCCAGTACTTC.

This clonotype has only a few counts. The chain joins TRBV12-3 or TRBV12-4 to TRBJ1-2; D possibly corresponds to TRBD1 (5 bases). There are 16 residues in the CDR3. Trimming removed 3 bases at V and 2 bases at J, with 16 bases between. CDR3 loop: CASSFYPDRKNYGYTF. CDR3 DNA sequence: TGTGCCAGCAGTTTTTATCCAGACAGAAAAAACTATGGCTACACCTTC.

This clonotype was seen a few times. V gene TRBV9 combines with J gene TRBJ2-3, with D maybe TRBD2 (6 bases). With 0 bases removed from V and 6 bases from J, the gap between germline ends came to 11 bases. The germline gives CDR1 SGDLS, CDR2 YYNGEE. This CDR3 contains 14 residues. For the CDR3, the DNA is TGTGCCAGCAGCGTAGGAGCGGGCCTCGATACGCAGTATTTT. This encodes CASSVGAGLDTQYF.

The chain is built from TRBV4-3 and TRBJ2-5; D perhaps matches TRBD1 (5 bases). The CDR3 runs to 15 residues. With 1 base removed from V and 5 bases from J, the gap between germline ends came to 14 bases. Per the germline V gene, CDR1 is LGHNA and CDR2 is YSLEER. This CDR3 reads CASSQVDSRLETQYF. As DNA, the CDR3 is TGCGCCAGCAGCCAAGTAGACAGCCGGTTGGAGACCCAGTACTTC.

This clonotype was detected only a few times. The V gene is TRBV29-1, the J gene TRBJ1-2; no definite D call. This CDR3 is 11 amino acids long. Trimming took off 2 bases at V and 9 bases at J, with 10 bases between the two ends. From germline, CDR1 is SQVTM and CDR2 ANQGSEA. The CDR3 spells CSVERTGSYTF. In DNA, the CDR3 is TGCAGCGTTGAACGCACGGGAAGCTACACCTTC.

This clonotype appeared a few times. A junction end diverges from the germline sequence, so it may reflect a read error. The chain links TRBV5-5 to TRBJ1-1, with D perhaps matching TRBD1 (6 bases). The CDR3 length is 15 residues. Per germline, CDR1 SGHKS and CDR2 YYEKEE (reference sequence). The CDR3 DNA sequence: TGTGCCAGCAGCTCCCTTTTGGGGGCTGATACTGAAGCCTTCTTT. Its protein product is CASSSLLGADTEAFF.

The chain uses TRBV27 and TRBJ2-2, with D tentatively TRBD1 (5 bases). The germline CDR1 and CDR2 sequences are MNHEY and SMNVEV (reference sequence). This CDR3 spans 15 amino acids. With 2 bases removed from V and 6 bases from J, the gap between germline ends came to 13 bases. CDR3 coding DNA: TGTGCCAGCAGTTTACTGTCAGGGCTTGCCGGGGAGCTGTTTTTT. It translates to CASSLLSGLAGELFF.

Note on this clonotype: No conserved phenylalanine or tryptophan is present at the end of the CDR3, so a read error is the likely explanation. This chain uses TRBV7-6 with TRBJ2-3, with 10 bases identical to TRBD2. Germline V gene lookup returns CDR1 SGHVS and CDR2 FNYEAQ. V lost 6 bases and J lost 2; bases outside the gene matches: 8. The CDR3 is made up of 16 amino acids. CDR3 residues: CASSLRTSGNTDTQYL. Written as DNA, the CDR3 is TGTGCCAGCAGTCTCCGGACTAGCGGAAACACAGATACGCAGTATTTG.

This clonotype came up a few times. The rearrangement uses TRBV5-1 and TRBJ2-1; 10 bases are shared with TRBD1. The trim removed 4 bases at V and 7 bases at J, leaving 5 bases unmatched. The CDR3 totals 14 residues. CDR1 SGHRS and CDR2 YFSETQ come from the germline V gene. The CDR3 here is CASSGQGGGNEQFF. In DNA form, the CDR3 reads TGCGCCAGCAGCGGACAGGGGGGCGGAAATGAGCAGTTCTTC.

This clonotype was detected a few times. V and J are TRBV24-1 and TRBJ2-5, with D maybe TRBD2 (7 bases). The V end was cut by 3 bases, the J end by 2 bases, with 12 bases between. The CDR3 is made up of 15 amino acids. Per germline, CDR1 KGHDR and CDR2 SFDVKD. The CDR3: CATSDGGAWQETQYF. The CDR3 coding sequence is TGTGCCACCAGTGATGGGGGGGCCTGGCAAGAGACCCAGTACTTC.

This chain links TRBV11-2 with TRBJ2-5; 9 bases map to TRBD2. The CDR3 runs 18 residues. V dropped 0 bases and J dropped 3; count of bases not matched to a gene: 11. CDR1 SGHAT and CDR2 FQNNGV come from the germline V gene. The CDR3 DNA is TGTGCCAGCAGCTTAGATTCGTGGGGCGGGAGGGCCGAAGAGACCCAGTACTTC. It codes for CASSLDSWGGRAEETQYF. Filled out from reference TRBV11-2 and TRBJ2-5, the complete variable domain reads EAGVAQSPRYKIIEKRQSVAFWCNPISGHATLYWYQQILGQGPKLLIQFQNNGVVDDSQLPKDRFSAERLKGVDSTLKIQPAKLEDSAVYLCASSLDSWGGRAEETQYFGPGTRLLVL.

The chain has TRBV29-1 and TRBJ2-1, with 10 bases identical to TRBD2. The CDR3 spans 15 residues. Losses at the gene ends were 0 bases for V and 7 bases for J; bases not matched to a gene: 6. Germline CDR1 SQVTM, CDR2 ANQGSEA. The DNA for the CDR3 is TGCAGCGTTGAAGATCATTCACTAGCGGGGAATGAGCAGTTCTTC. Protein sequence: CSVEDHSLAGNEQFF.